What follows are 28 T cell receptor beta chains derived from one specimen sequenced in a study of T cell clonality in common variable immunodeficiency. Assay: immunoSEQ multiplex PCR; the TCRdb copy retains only in-frame clones and omits some. Listed for the sample are fewer than 75,000 clones, none seen a single time. Sequencing was done on a sample of peripheral blood mononuclear cells. These receptors originate from a person aged 18 to 70 in good health.

This clone was detected a few times. The read terminates 3 residues ahead of where the CDR3 ends, so the germline J gene completes it. The chain carries TRBV20-1 and TRBJ2-3; 10 bases agree with TRBD1. Germline CDR1 is DFQATT and CDR2 is SNEGSKA (reference sequence). The CDR3 covers 15 residues. Trimming removed 4 bases from V and 4 bases from J; junction bases left unmatched: 8. CDR3 DNA (partial): TGCAGTGCTATACGGACAGGGGGAGGCGCAGATACG. Translation gives CSAIRTGGGADT. The CDR3 reads in full as CSAIRTGGGADTQYF.

This clone was observed at least ten times. The CDR3 sequence is CASSLQALGYNEQFF. The part of the CDR3 DNA that was read is TGTGCCAGCAGCCTTCAAGCTCTCGGCTACAATGAG. The genes are TRBV5-6 and TRBJ2-1; D gene uncertain. The read is 3 residues too short to cover the CDR3 end, so that end is filled in from the germline J gene. Between the trimmed V and J ends, which lost 4 bases and 3 bases, there was a span of 14 bases. The CDR3 covers 15 residues. Germline V gene lookup returns CDR1 SGHDT and CDR2 YYEEEE. Full variable domain (remainder filled in from reference TRBV5-6 and TRBJ2-1): DAGVTQSPTHLIKTRGQQVTLRCSPKSGHDTVSWYQQALGQGPQFIFQYYEEEERQRGNFPDRFSGHQFPNYSSELNVNALLLGDSALYLCASSLQALGYNEQFFGPGTRLTVL.

This clone was detected ten times or more. The observed sequence ends 3 residues before the CDR3 terminus, with the missing tail filled in from the germline J gene. The chain couples TRBV28 to TRBJ2-2; 10 bases line up with TRBD2. Germline lookup yields CDR1 MDHEN and CDR2 SYDVKM. The CDR3 is 16 amino acids. The ends lost 5 bases at V and 5 bases at J; junction bases unmatched: 8. The covered CDR3 bases are TGTGCCAGCAGTCTCCAATCTAGCGGGAGTACCGGGGAG. It yields the protein CASSLQSSGSTGE. The CDR3 as a whole reads CASSLQSSGSTGELFF.

In this sample, this clone turned up many times. The CDR3 goes on 3 residues after the read ends, and that part is filled in from the germline J gene. The gene calls are TRBV20-1 and TRBJ2-7; TRBD1 is a possible D gene (6 bases). The ends were cut back, 3 bases at V and 3 bases at J, with 21 bases in the middle. Germline CDR1 DFQATT, CDR2 SNEGSKA (reference sequence). The CDR3 loop spans 16 amino acids. This CDR3 reads CSAREPTGHKYYEQYF. The CDR3 bases that were read are TGCAGTGCTAGGGAGCCCACGGGACACAAATACTACGAG.

There are many counts of this clone. The read gets to within 3 residues of the CDR3 end, and the germline J gene fills in the rest. The V and J genes are TRBV30 and TRBJ2-1; maybe TRBD1 (5 bases). V gave up 4 bases and J gave up 5 bases, with 12 bases separating them. The CDR3 consists of 13 residues. The germline V gene has CDR1 GTSNPN and CDR2 SVGIG (reference sequence). The covered CDR3 bases are TGTGCCTGGACACACGACAGAGACAATGAG. This codes for CAWTHDRDNE. The full CDR3 is CAWTHDRDNEQFF.

This clone was found many times. Read coverage stops 3 residues before the CDR3 terminus; the germline J gene supplies the remainder. V and J are TRBV2 and TRBJ1-2; D is ambiguous. V lost 4 bases, J lost 0 bases, and 9 bases lay in between. CDR3 length equals 14 residues. Germline V gene data show CDR1 as SNHLY and CDR2 as FYNNEI. The part of the CDR3 DNA that was read is TGTGCCAGCAGTGGGGCCAGAACTAACTATGGC. It yields the protein CASSGARTNYG. In full, the CDR3 is CASSGARTNYGYTF.

In its sample, this clone was seen many times. The missing CDR3 end, 3 residues past where the read stops, is filled in from the germline J gene. This chain connects TRBV19 to TRBJ2-5, with 9 bases that match TRBD2. This CDR3 has 16 amino acids. The V gene's germline CDR1 is LNHDA and CDR2 SQIVND (reference sequence). With V trimmed by 4 bases and J by 4 bases, 10 bases remained unmatched. CDR3 sequence: CASSTDQAGGPETQYF. The part of the CDR3 DNA that was read is TGTGCCAGTAGTACAGACCAGGCGGGAGGGCCAGAGACC. Using reference TRBV19 and TRBJ2-5 for the parts outside the CDR3, the full variable domain is DGGITQSPKYLFRKEGQNVTLSCEQNLNHDAMYWYRQDPGQGLRLIYYSQIVNDFQKGDIAEGYSVSREKKESFPLTVTSAQKNPTAFYLCASSTDQAGGPETQYFGPGTRLLVL.

This clone was detected ten times or more. The DNA ends 3 residues before the CDR3 does, and the rest of the CDR3 is filled in from the germline J gene. The genes are TRBV20-1 and TRBJ1-1, with D maybe TRBD1 (5 bases). Germline V lookup: CDR1 DFQATT, CDR2 SNEGSKA (reference sequence). The CDR3 covers 15 residues. The germline V and J ends were trimmed by 3 bases and 0 bases, with 14 bases remaining between them. The CDR3 here is CSASAGSDMNTEAFF. Partial CDR3 DNA: TGCAGTGCTAGCGCAGGGTCGGACATGAACACTGAA.

This clone was detected ten times or more. Partial CDR3 DNA: TGTGCCAGCAGTGCGGCGGGTACCTCCTACGAG. Its translation is CASSAAGTSYE. The full CDR3 reads CASSAAGTSYEQYF. This chain connects TRBV2 to TRBJ2-7; weak D call: TRBD2 (5 bases). The observed sequence ends 3 residues before the CDR3 terminus, with the missing tail filled in from the germline J gene. CDR3 length: 14 amino acids. CDR1 and CDR2 (germline): SNHLY, FYNNEI. Trimming shortened V by 4 bases and J by 0 bases, and 10 bases separated the two germline ends. Supplemented by reference TRBV2 and TRBJ2-7, the full variable domain reads EPEVTQTPSHQVTQMGQEVILRCVPISNHLYFYWYRQILGQKVEFLVSFYNNEISEKSEIFDDQFSVERPDGSNFTLKIRSTKLEDSAMYFCASSAAGTSYEQYFGPGTRLTVT.

Ten or more counts support this clone. The read comes to an end 3 residues before the CDR3 does, leaving the germline J gene to fill in the end. The chain has TRBV6-2 or TRBV6-3 and TRBJ1-2; 7 bases agree with TRBD1. Per the germline V gene, CDR1 is MNHEY and CDR2 is SVGEGT. This CDR3 is 14 amino acids long. J lost 5 bases, V lost 0 bases, and 3 bases had no gene match. Incomplete CDR3 DNA: TGTGCCAGCAGTTACTCGGGACAGATTTATGGC. Its protein product is CASSYSGQIYG. The whole CDR3 sequence reads CASSYSGQIYGYTF.

This clone came up many times. The CDR3 end lies 3 residues beyond the end of the read and is filled in from the germline J gene. The chain combines TRBV19 with TRBJ2-2, with a tentative D call TRBD1 (6 bases). The V gene lost 2 bases and the J gene lost 0 bases, with 10 bases spanning the gap. This CDR3 region has 16 residues. Per the germline V gene, CDR1 is LNHDA and CDR2 is SQIVND (reference sequence). CDR3 sequence reads: CASSISRGANTGELFF. The sequenced part of the CDR3 DNA is TGTGCCAGTAGTATAAGCAGGGGCGCGAACACCGGGGAG.

This clone was picked up many times. Coverage ceases 3 residues before the CDR3 finishes, and the germline J gene fills in the end. The chain couples TRBV2 to TRBJ1-6; the match to TRBD1 covers 8 bases. The CDR3 has 14 amino acids. V lost 6 bases, J lost 8 bases, and 6 bases stayed unmatched. The germline V gene has CDR1 SNHLY and CDR2 FYNNEI. The sequenced part of the CDR3 DNA is TGTGCCAGCAGCGGACAGGGAGAGGATTCACCC. Translation gives CASSGQGEDSP. The complete CDR3 protein is CASSGQGEDSPLHF.

The sequenced CDR3 bases are TGTGCCAGCAGCCCGAAGGAAAGGGGCTACAATGAG. Residues: CASSPKERGYNE. The entire CDR3 is CASSPKERGYNEQFF. The chain is built from TRBV11-3 and TRBJ2-1, with D possibly matching TRBD1 (5 bases). The CDR3 goes on 3 residues after the read ends, and that part is filled in from the germline J gene. The CDR3 has 15 amino acids. From germline, CDR1 is SGHNT and CDR2 YENEEA. V was shortened by 5 bases and J by 3 bases, with 14 bases between the two germline ends.

This clone was detected ten times or more. A junction boundary mismatches the germline segment, possibly from a read error. The CDR3 end falls 3 residues outside the read, so it is completed with the germline J gene. The genes are TRBV7-7 and TRBJ2-1, with TRBD2 identical over 7 bases. The CDR3 runs to 15 residues. Germline V gives CDR1 SSHAT, CDR2 FNYEAQ (reference sequence). The CDR3 bases that were read are TGTGCTAGCAGCTCTACTAGCGTCCCTGGAAATGAG. This gives the protein CASSSTSVPGNE. The full-length CDR3 reads as CASSSTSVPGNEQFF. The entire variable domain, with the rest obtained from reference TRBV7-7 and TRBJ2-1, is as follows: GAGVSQSPRYKVTKRGQDVTLRCDPISSHATLYWYQQALGQGPEFLTYFNYEAQPDKSGLPSDRFSAERPEGSISTLTIQRTEQRDSAMYRCASSSTSVPGNEQFFGPGTRLTVL.

This clone has at least ten counts. The CDR3 is cut off 3 residues early in the read; its end comes from the germline J gene. The rearrangement uses TRBV19 and TRBJ1-1, with 7 positions matching TRBD1. This CDR3 comprises 13 residues. V lost 10 bases and J lost 3; bases outside the gene matches: 8. Per the germline V gene, CDR1 is LNHDA and CDR2 is SQIVND (reference sequence). CDR3 DNA (partial): TGTGCCATAAGACAGGGTTGGGACACTGAA. This encodes CAIRQGWDTE. The whole CDR3 reads CAIRQGWDTEAFF. Based on the CDR3 plus reference TRBV19 and TRBJ1-1, the full variable domain is DGGITQSPKYLFRKEGQNVTLSCEQNLNHDAMYWYRQDPGQGLRLIYYSQIVNDFQKGDIAEGYSVSREKKESFPLTVTSAQKNPTAFYLCAIRQGWDTEAFFGQGTRLTVV.

This clone occurred many times. Read data end 3 residues before the CDR3 end; the end is taken from the germline J gene. The rearrangement links TRBV18 to TRBJ2-1; 7 nucleotides align to TRBD2. V lost 3 bases, J lost 8 bases, and 10 bases stayed unmatched. Per the germline V gene, CDR1 is KGHSH and CDR2 is LQKENI. The CDR3 is 15 residues long. The CDR3 DNA, read in part, is TGTGCCAGCTCACCCGGGGGGAGCGGTGGCGATGAG. The encoded protein is CASSPGGSGGDE. The full-length CDR3 reads as CASSPGGSGGDEQFF.

This clone has ten or more counts. The missing CDR3 end, 3 residues past where the read stops, is filled in from the germline J gene. The rearrangement uses TRBV6-4 and TRBJ1-2; unclear D gene. CDR3 size: 13 residues. CDR1 MRHNA and CDR2 SNTAGT come from the germline V gene. The sequenced CDR3 bases are TGTGCCAGCAGTGACTCGGCGGGGAACGGC. Its protein is CASSDSAGNG. In full, the CDR3 reads CASSDSAGNGYTF.

In its sample, this clone was seen a few times. Read data end 3 residues before the CDR3 end; the end is taken from the germline J gene. The rearrangement uses TRBV6-4 and TRBJ2-7; D gene ambiguous. The CDR3 spans 14 residues. CDR1 is MRHNA and CDR2 is SNTAGT in the germline V gene. V lost 3 bases and J lost 0, with 9 bases in between. The sequenced CDR3 bases are TGTGCCAGCAGTGAGTTCCCCAGCTCCTACGAG. Protein: CASSEFPSSYE. The CDR3 in its entirety is CASSEFPSSYEQYF.

In this sample, this clone turned up many times. Read sequence stops 3 residues before the CDR3 end, and the germline J gene provides the missing end. This sequence joins TRBV28 and TRBJ2-3, with 14 bases matching TRBD2. There are 18 residues in the CDR3. Germline CDR1 MDHEN, CDR2 SYDVKM. Trimming took 5 bases from V and 0 from J; bases not matched to a gene: 7. The CDR3 is CASSPWTSGRSSTDTQYF. The DNA read from the CDR3 is TGTGCCAGCAGTCCCTGGACTAGCGGGAGGTCTAGCACAGATACG.

The sample holds many counts of this clone. The CDR3 end lies 3 residues beyond the end of the read and is filled in from the germline J gene. The V gene is TRBV19, the J gene TRBJ2-1; perhaps TRBD1 as D (6 bases). The V gene lost 3 bases and the J gene lost 6 bases, with 18 bases spanning the gap. Germline CDR1 and CDR2: LNHDA and SQIVND (reference sequence). The CDR3 covers 16 residues. Here the CDR3 reads CASSITQGSTGNEQFF. The DNA read from the CDR3 is TGTGCCAGTAGTATCACACAGGGCAGTACGGGCAATGAG. Based on the CDR3 plus reference TRBV19 and TRBJ2-1, the full variable domain is DGGITQSPKYLFRKEGQNVTLSCEQNLNHDAMYWYRQDPGQGLRLIYYSQIVNDFQKGDIAEGYSVSREKKESFPLTVTSAQKNPTAFYLCASSITQGSTGNEQFFGPGTRLTVL.

This clone has a count of ten or more. The CDR3 end is not reached by the read, which stops 3 residues before it; the germline J gene fills it in. The chain uses TRBV5-1 and TRBJ2-1, with D possibly being TRBD1 (6 bases). Germline V gene data show CDR1 as SGHRS and CDR2 as YFSETQ. V was trimmed by 0 bases and J by 2 bases, leaving 6 bases between them. The CDR3 is 14 amino acids. The CDR3 protein is CASSLGTAYNEQFF. The part of the CDR3 DNA that was read is TGCGCCAGCAGCTTGGGGACAGCCTACAATGAG.

This clone occurred many times. The read finishes 3 residues shy of the CDR3 end, and the germline J gene is used to complete it. The gene calls are TRBV28 and TRBJ2-5, with TRBD2 identical over 9 bases. Germline V lookup: CDR1 MDHEN, CDR2 SYDVKM. The CDR3 runs to 16 residues. The V segment lost 4 bases and the J segment 3 bases; nucleotides outside the gene matches: 9. The CDR3 loop reads CASSSYRLAVEETQYF. CDR3 DNA, as far as it was read: TGTGCCAGCAGTTCATATAGACTAGCGGTGGAAGAGACC.

This clone was seen ten or more times. Read coverage stops 3 residues before the CDR3 terminus; the germline J gene supplies the remainder. The V call is TRBV2, the J call TRBJ1-6; TRBD1 aligns across 9 bases. Trimming cost V 9 bases and J 10 bases; bases outside gene matches: 7. The CDR3 runs to 13 residues. Germline V gives CDR1 SNHLY, CDR2 FYNNEI. This CDR3 is CASRTGESSPLHF. CDR3 bases read: TGTGCCAGTAGGACAGGGGAGAGCTCACCC.

This clone was found many times. The CDR3 spells CASRQGQRSSDEQFF. CDR3 DNA, as far as it was read: TGTGCCAGCAGACAGGGACAACGTTCCTCCGATGAG. The V call is TRBV2, the J call TRBJ2-1; D possibly corresponds to TRBD1 (6 bases). Read data end 3 residues before the CDR3 end; the end is taken from the germline J gene. CDR1 is SNHLY, CDR2 FYNNEI, per germline. Trimming removed 6 bases from V and 8 bases from J, with 20 bases in between. The CDR3 length is 15 residues.

This clone was recorded many times. The read terminates 3 residues ahead of where the CDR3 ends, so the germline J gene completes it. This chain uses TRBV12-5 with TRBJ1-5; D is unresolved. Trimming took off 2 bases at V and 6 bases at J, with 8 bases between the two ends. The CDR3 loop spans 13 amino acids. Per germline, CDR1 LGHNT and CDR2 FRNRAP. CDR3 sequence reads: CASGLSKGQPQHF. The covered CDR3 bases are TGTGCTAGTGGTTTGTCAAAGGGTCAGCCC.

This clone came up many times. The read gets to within 3 residues of the CDR3 end, and the germline J gene fills in the rest. The chain carries TRBV6-1 and TRBJ2-1; 11 nucleotides align to TRBD2. Germline CDR1 is MNHNS and CDR2 is SASEGT. After removal of 4 bases from V and 4 bases from J, the junction contained 6 bases not matched to a gene. CDR3 size: 16 residues. CDR3 DNA, as far as it was read: TGTGCCAGCAGTGGATTAGCGGGAGGGCCATACAATGAG. Amino acid sequence: CASSGLAGGPYNE. The entire CDR3 reads CASSGLAGGPYNEQFF.

This clone was seen a handful of times. The read ends 3 residues before the CDR3 terminus; that terminus is restored from the germline J gene. The gene calls are TRBV20-1 and TRBJ2-7; TRBD1 aligns across 12 bases. Germline CDR1 and CDR2: DFQATT and SNEGSKA (reference sequence). V lost 6 bases and J lost 6; bases outside the gene matches: 9. This CDR3 is 14 amino acids long. Partial CDR3 DNA: TGCAGTGCCGGGGTGGGACAGGGGGCGGGCGAG. This encodes CSAGVGQGAGE. The whole CDR3 sequence reads CSAGVGQGAGEQYF.

In this sample, this clone turned up many times. The CDR3 end falls 3 residues outside the read, so it is completed with the germline J gene. The chain employs TRBV30 and TRBJ1-4, with D perhaps TRBD1 (5 bases). The CDR3 is made up of 13 amino acids. Germline CDR1 is GTSNPN and CDR2 is SVGIG (reference sequence). The germline V and J ends were trimmed by 4 bases and 8 bases, with 14 bases remaining between them. CDR3 DNA, as far as it was read: TGTGCCTGGAACTCTGGCCAGGGCGAAAAA. It encodes CAWNSGQGEK. The CDR3 in its entirety is CAWNSGQGEKLFF.